This T cell receptor (beta chain) originates from a study of early T cells in non-severe SARS-CoV-2 infection. CDR3 length equals 15 residues. Germline CDR1 is MGHRA and CDR2 is YSYEKL. The ends were cut back, 3 bases at V and 0 bases at J, with 9 bases in the middle. TCRdb independently ran MiXCR on the 5' RACE reads; one entry per CDR3 protein. The table lists about 89,000 distinct CDR3 sequences, 15% to 20% of them singletons. A word on this clonotype: Antigen unknown.

Study-level findings and limits: VDJdb matching skewed toward anti-spike CD8 responses, missing private and CD4 specificities.

Sequenced material: whole blood, taken at baseline. The V gene is TRBV4-1, the J gene TRBJ1-5; D uncertain. The clonotype originates from an adult who was a healthcare worker with PCR-confirmed SARS-CoV-2 infection or an uninfected control (not recorded which). The CDR3 loop reads CASSHVKNSNQPQHF. The CDR3 nucleotides read TGCGCCAGCAGCCACGTCAAGAATAGCAATCAGCCCCAGCATTTT.